This T cell receptor (beta chain) stems from a study of blood T cells in healthy people across ages. Study as a whole: Template switching retrieved approximately one barcoded beta molecule for each two T cells. Findings and caveats of the study: The recorded TCR beta diversity per million T cells decreased in a roughly linear manner with age.

Total RNA, at least 5.5 micrograms per sample, came from PBMCs. This clonotype was observed a single time. Its antigen is undetermined. An end of the junction differs from the germline gene, which may be a read error. Primers used in a second PCR of roughly 7 to 11 cycles were a sample-barcoded 5' primer and a J-beta primer mix. A template-switch adaptor containing 12 random nucleotides labeled each cDNA molecule. TCRdb re-analysed the 5' RACE reads in MiXCR, keeping a single row per CDR3 protein. This sample carries about 1.4 million distinct CDR3 sequences, 59% of them seen once, and the ten largest clones take over 5%. The CDR3 is made up of 15 amino acids. Germline V gene lookup returns CDR1 SGHRS and CDR2 YFSETQ.

The specimen was blood. The origin of this receptor is a man aged 18-30 years in good health. The rearrangement joins TRBV5-1 to TRBJ1-2; a possible D gene is TRBD1 (5 bases). The CDR3 bases are TGCGCCAGCACCTTGGACGACAGTGATTTCTATGGCTACACCTTC. Translating gives CASTLDDSDFYGYTF.